Shown below are 16 T cell receptor beta chains from a single sample sequenced in a study of shared clonotypes between healthy human individuals. Sequencing used immunoSEQ multiplex PCR; TCRdb keeps in-frame clones, though not all of them. The profile covers millions of clones, with roughly 96% appearing a single time and 0.1% to 0.15% taken by the ten largest. The sequencing sample was made of naive CD4+ T cells sorted from blood. The subset is: CD45RA+ positively selected. The receptors were gathered from a man aged 18 to 35 in good health.

The chain recombines TRBV6-1 with TRBJ1-4, with a weak D call TRBD1 (5 bases). The V end lost 5 bases, the J end lost 9 bases, and 16 bases lay between the germline ends. The CDR3 covers 14 residues. CDR1 and CDR2 (germline): MNHNS, SASEGT. The chain's CDR3 is CASSLDSALKKLFF. The CDR3, as DNA: TGTGCCAGCAGTCTAGACAGCGCACTTAAAAAACTGTTTTTT.

The chain employs TRBV5-8 and TRBJ2-1, with TRBD2 matching over 9 bases. Germline V gene lookup returns CDR1 SGHTS and CDR2 YDEGEE. The CDR3 is 17 amino acids. The ends lost 0 bases at V and 8 bases at J; junction bases unmatched: 12. For the CDR3, the DNA is TGTGCCAGCAGCTTGGGTAGCGGGAGTCCGTTTTCCGATGAGCAGTTCTTC. Residues: CASSLGSGSPFSDEQFF. The whole variable domain, remainder taken from reference TRBV5-8 and TRBJ2-1, is EAGVTQSPTHLIKTRGQQATLRCSPISGHTSVYWYQQALGLGLQFLLWYDEGEERNRGNFPPRFSGRQFPNYSSELNVNALELEDSALYLCASSLGSGSPFSDEQFFGPGTRLTVL.

Concerning this clone: One junction end disagrees with the germline gene, perhaps due to a read error. The rearrangement uses TRBV6-1 and TRBJ2-7, with a weak D call TRBD2 (5 bases). CDR1 and CDR2 (germline): MNHNS, SASEGT. CDR3 length: 13 residues. The CDR3 DNA reads TGTGCCAGCAGTGAAGCGACCTGGGAGCCTGGACACTTC. Translated, it gives CASSEATWEPGHF.

The chain carries TRBV5-1 and TRBJ2-2; TRBD1 agrees at 8 bases. CDR3 size: 16 residues. Germline CDR1 reads SGHRS; CDR2 reads YFSETQ. The V gene end was trimmed by 5 bases and the J gene end by 2 bases; junction bases not matched to a gene: 8. The CDR3 DNA is TGCGCCAGCAGACAAGGGACAGGAGGCAACACCGGGGAGCTGTTTTTT. Protein product: CASRQGTGGNTGELFF. Looking up the rest from reference TRBV5-1 and TRBJ2-2 gives the full variable domain: KAGVTQTPRYLIKTRGQQVTLSCSPISGHRSVSWYQQTPGQGLQFLFEYFSETQRNKGNFPGRFSGRQFSNSRSEMNVSTLELGDSALYLCASRQGTGGNTGELFFGEGSRLTVL.

This clone appeared a single time. The chain has TRBV4-3 and TRBJ2-7; no clear D gene. There are 14 residues in the CDR3. Germline V CDR1 and CDR2: LGHNA, YSLEER. V gave up 6 bases and J gave up 3 bases, with 15 bases separating them. Here the CDR3 DNA reads TGCGCCAGCAGTATGAATTCTCCGGGCTACGAGCAGTACTTC. This translates into CASSMNSPGYEQYF.

The chain recombines TRBV10-3 with TRBJ2-4; D is ambiguous. The CDR3 extends over 12 amino acids. V lost 2 bases and J 6 bases, leaving 5 bases between the germline ends. CDR1 is ENHRY and CDR2 is SYGVKD in the germline V gene. CDR3 coding DNA: TGTGCCATCAGTGAGACATCAAACATTCAGTACTTC. Translating it yields CAISETSNIQYF.

The V call is TRBV2, the J call TRBJ2-7, with a tentative D call TRBD2 (6 bases). Per the germline V gene, CDR1 is SNHLY and CDR2 is FYNNEI. Trimming removed 8 bases at V and 3 bases at J, with 8 bases between. The CDR3 length is 11 residues. The CDR3 nucleotides read TGTGCCAGCGCCGGGGGCTACGAGCAGTACTTC. Its translation is CASAGGYEQYF.

The rearrangement links TRBV2 to TRBJ1-2; 11 nucleotides align to TRBD1. The CDR3 runs to 15 residues. Germline CDR1 reads SNHLY; CDR2 reads FYNNEI. V shed 1 base, J shed 4 bases, and the junction held 2 bases outside the gene matches. CDR3: CASSEGTGGAYGYTF. In nucleotides, the CDR3 is TGTGCCAGCAGTGAAGGGACAGGGGGCGCCTATGGCTACACCTTC.

The rearrangement links TRBV18 to TRBJ2-5; D may be TRBD1 (6 bases). V gave up 2 bases and J gave up 3 bases, with 10 bases separating them. Germline CDR1 is KGHSH and CDR2 is LQKENI. This CDR3 has 14 amino acids. The chain's CDR3 is CASSPLGQKETQYF. CDR3 coding DNA: TGTGCCAGCTCACCATTAGGACAGAAAGAGACCCAGTACTTC. The variable domain in full, completed from reference TRBV18 and TRBJ2-5, reads NAGVMQNPRHLVRRRGQEARLRCSPMKGHSHVYWYRQLPEEGLKFMVYLQKENIIDESGMPKERFSAEFPKEGPSILRIQQVVRGDSAAYFCASSPLGQKETQYFGPGTRLLVL.

This clone came up once. V usage is TRBV9 and J usage is TRBJ2-7; the D is unclear. Trimming cost V 0 bases and J 3 bases, with 22 bases left between them. Per germline, CDR1 SGDLS and CDR2 YYNGEE. This CDR3 contains 18 residues. The DNA for the CDR3 is TGTGCCAGCAGCGTAGGTACGGCGACCTGGGGTTCCAACTACGAGCAGTACTTC. Its protein product is CASSVGTATWGSNYEQYF.

The rearrangement uses TRBV18 and TRBJ2-1; weak D call: TRBD1 (5 bases). Germline V gene data show CDR1 as KGHSH and CDR2 as LQKENI. The CDR3 is 12 amino acids. V was clipped by 3 bases and J by 9 bases, with 9 bases between them. The CDR3 loop is CASSPRESEQFF. CDR3 DNA sequence: TGTGCCAGCTCACCCAGGGAAAGTGAGCAGTTCTTC.

The rearrangement links TRBV2 to TRBJ2-7; no clear D gene. V was pared by 5 bases and J by 5 bases, with 7 bases between. This CDR3 has 11 residues. Germline V gene lookup returns CDR1 SNHLY and CDR2 FYNNEI. This CDR3 is CASSLSDEQYF. CDR3 in DNA: TGTGCCAGCAGTTTATCGGACGAGCAGTACTTC. Combining the CDR3 with reference TRBV2 and TRBJ2-7 gives the whole variable domain EPEVTQTPSHQVTQMGQEVILRCVPISNHLYFYWYRQILGQKVEFLVSFYNNEISEKSEIFDDQFSVERPDGSNFTLKIRSTKLEDSAMYFCASSLSDEQYFGPGTRLTVT.

In the case of this clone: The sample carries other DNA sequences with the same CDR3. The chain joins TRBV6-6 to TRBJ2-7; D is ambiguous. Germline V lookup: CDR1 MNHNY, CDR2 SVGAGI (reference sequence). V was trimmed by 2 bases and J by 1 base, leaving 6 bases between them. The CDR3 is made up of 13 amino acids. CDR3 bases: TGTGCCAGCAGTTACGGGCAGTCCTACGAGCAGTACTTC. Residues: CASSYGQSYEQYF.

The J gene is TRBJ2-5, the V gene TRBV10-3; D call uncertain. This CDR3 is built from 13 residues. V shed 3 bases and J shed 2 bases, with 7 bases lying between them. The germline gives CDR1 ENHRY, CDR2 SYGVKD. CDR3 bases: TGTGCCATCAGTGACGCCAGGCAAGAGACCCAGTACTTC. Translation gives CAISDARQETQYF.

This sequence joins TRBV28 and TRBJ1-2; 7 bases map to TRBD1. The V and J ends lost 5 bases and 7 bases, in that order; junction bases with no gene match: 16. Germline CDR1 MDHEN, CDR2 SYDVKM. This CDR3 comprises 16 residues. This chain's CDR3 is CASSPSTGRLVSGYTF. The CDR3 region has the DNA TGTGCCAGCAGTCCCTCGACAGGGAGGCTCGTTAGTGGCTACACCTTC.

The chain's CDR3 is CASSVGGMDYEQYF. CDR3 sequence (DNA): TGCGCCAGCAGCGTCGGGGGTATGGACTACGAGCAGTACTTC. V is TRBV5-1 and J is TRBJ2-7; a weak D match, TRBD2 (6 bases). In germline, CDR1 is SGHRS, CDR2 YFSETQ. The CDR3 consists of 14 residues. The germline V and J ends were trimmed by 4 bases and 3 bases, with 14 bases remaining between them.